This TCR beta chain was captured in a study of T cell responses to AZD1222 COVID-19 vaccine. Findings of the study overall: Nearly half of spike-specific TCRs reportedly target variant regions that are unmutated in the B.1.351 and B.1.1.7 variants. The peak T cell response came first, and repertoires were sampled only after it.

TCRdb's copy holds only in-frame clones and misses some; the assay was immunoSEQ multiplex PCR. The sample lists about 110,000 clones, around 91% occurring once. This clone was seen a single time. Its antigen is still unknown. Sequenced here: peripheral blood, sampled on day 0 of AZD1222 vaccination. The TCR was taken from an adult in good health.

The CDR3 DNA follows: TGTGCCAGTACGTCCGGGGCCAACGTCCTGACTTTC. Its translation is CASTSGANVLTF. V and J are TRBV19 and TRBJ2-6; no clear D gene. V was cut by 7 bases and J by 4 bases, with 5 bases left in between. The CDR3 runs 12 residues. Germline V lookup: CDR1 LNHDA, CDR2 SQIVND (reference sequence).